This is a list of T cell receptor beta chains from one sample in a study of cytomegalovirus exposure and HLA in healthy donors. Some clones are missing from TCRdb's copy, which holds only in-frame ones; the method was immunoSEQ multiplex PCR. Among about 140,000 clones listed, about 70% were seen once. Sequenced sample: PBMCs. These receptors all stem from a man between 35 and 55 years old in good health and CMV-seronegative. Both conserved end residues are part of each CDR3. The D gene is left open where the match is weak. A row's size may be missing; if present it is once, few, many or a size class.

clone size	D gene	V gene	J gene	CDR3 protein	CDR3 DNA
.	.	TRBV15	TRBJ1-1	CATSRDTAIRGSNTEAFF	TGTGCCACCAGCAGAGATACTGCCATTCGTGGTTCGAACACTGAAGCTTTCTTT
.	.	TRBV11-2	TRBJ2-7	CASSSQRTYEQYF	TGTGCCAGCAGCTCTCAGCGGACCTACGAGCAGTACTTC
once	.	TRBV4-1	TRBJ1-2	CASSQMPSGGYGYTF	TGCGCCAGCAGCCAGATGCCCTCGGGGGGGTATGGCTACACCTTC
.	TRBD2	TRBV28	TRBJ2-7	CASSLLAGGTYEQYF	TGTGCCAGCAGTTTATTAGCGGGAGGGACCTACGAGCAGTACTTC
.	.	TRBV30	TRBJ1-6	CAWTLLTQTSPLHF	TGTGCCTGGACTTTGCTGACACAAACTTCACCCCTCCACTTT
.	.	TRBV29-1	TRBJ1-2	CSVVRRNYGYTF	TGCAGCGTTGTTCGGCGGAACTATGGCTACACCTTC
.	.	TRBV7-9	TRBJ1-2	CASSRGGGQIYGYTF	TGTGCCAGCAGCCGAGGCGGGGGGCAGATCTATGGCTACACCTTC
.	TRBD1	TRBV7-8	TRBJ2-7	CASTVRGRDRGYLLSYEQYF	TGTGCCAGCACTGTTAGAGGGCGGGACAGGGGCTACCTCCTCTCCTACGAGCAGTACTTC
.	.	TRBV20-1	TRBJ2-7	CSARDVYEQYF	TGCAGTGCTAGAGACGTGTACGAGCAGTACTTC
.	.	TRBV30	TRBJ2-6	CAWSLMSGANVLTF	TGTGCCTGGAGTTTGATGAGTGGGGCCAACGTCCTGACTTTC
.	.	TRBV5-1	TRBJ1-1	CASSWEGGGTEAFF	TGCGCCAGCAGCTGGGAGGGTGGGGGGACTGAAGCTTTCTTT
once	.	TRBV5-4	TRBJ2-1	CASSLTDSFPYNEQFF	TGTGCCAGCAGCCTCACGGACAGTTTTCCCTACAATGAGCAGTTCTTC
.	.	TRBV5-1	TRBJ1-1	CASSLAQGWTEAFF	TGCGCCAGCAGCTTGGCCCAGGGGTGGACTGAAGCTTTCTTT
.	TRBD1	TRBV6-1	TRBJ1-6	CASSDQTGWDSPLHF	TGTGCCAGCAGTGACCAGACAGGGTGGGATTCACCCCTCCACTTT
few	.	TRBV1	TRBJ2-2	CTSSQGLAHRNLRTGELFF	TGCACCAGCAGCCAAGGGCTAGCCCACCGAAATTTGCGGACCGGGGAGCTGTTTTTT
.	TRBD2	TRBV4-1	TRBJ2-7	CASSLRGGAPSYEQYF	TGCGCCAGCAGCCTTCGGGGGGGAGCCCCATCCTACGAGCAGTACTTC
.	TRBD1	TRBV7-9	TRBJ2-3	CASSVGRTGLPQYF	TGTGCCAGCAGCGTAGGACGGACAGGCTTGCCGCAGTATTTT
.	TRBD1	TRBV19	TRBJ1-5	CASSLRQGPIGYSNQPQHF	TGTGCCAGTAGCCTACGACAGGGACCTATTGGATATAGCAATCAGCCCCAGCATTTT
.	.	TRBV7-9	TRBJ1-1	CASSERQMNTEAFF	TGTGCCAGCAGCGAGAGACAGATGAACACTGAAGCTTTCTTT
once	TRBD1	TRBV18	TRBJ1-5	CASSQRQGEDQPQHF	TGTGCCAGCTCACAGCGACAGGGTGAGGATCAGCCCCAGCATTTT
.	.	TRBV21-1	TRBJ2-2	CASTSGGGANTGELFF	TGTGCCAGCACCTCAGGCGGAGGAGCGAACACCGGGGAGCTGTTTTTT
.	.	TRBV21-1	TRBJ2-1	CASSNPNRRDRVLGDPYNEQFF	TGTGCCAGCAGCAACCCCAATCGTCGGGACAGGGTTCTAGGAGACCCCTACAATGAGCAGTTCTTC
.	TRBD2	TRBV7-9	TRBJ2-7	CASSPPAGGLFEQYF	TGTGCCAGCAGCCCCCCAGCGGGGGGGCTGTTTGAGCAGTACTTC
.	TRBD1	TRBV29-1	TRBJ1-4	CSVGDRVGANEKLFF	TGCAGCGTGGGCGACAGGGTGGGGGCTAATGAAAAACTGTTTTTT
.	.	TRBV6-5	TRBJ2-1	CASSYEGWTMGEQFF	TGTGCCAGCAGTTACGAGGGCTGGACGATGGGGGAGCAGTTCTTC
.	TRBD2	TRBV7-2	TRBJ2-2	CASSLARLAVNTGELFF	TGTGCCAGCAGCTTAGCGAGACTAGCGGTGAACACCGGGGAGCTGTTTTTT
.	TRBD1	TRBV7-2	TRBJ2-7	CASTLVGTGVSYEQYF	TGTGCCAGCACCCTAGTGGGGACAGGGGTTTCCTACGAGCAGTACTTC
few	.	TRBV6-6	TRBJ1-1	CASCLEPKVGFF	TGTGCCAGCTGCCTGGAGCCCAAAGTAGGTTTCTTT
.	.	TRBV5-4	TRBJ1-3	CASSSRGNTIYF	TGTGCCAGCAGCTCGAGGGGAAACACCATATATTTT
once	.	TRBV7-2	TRBJ2-2	CASSLLGTLNTGELFF	TGTGCCAGCAGCCTCCTCGGGACACTGAACACCGGGGAGCTGTTTTTT
few	TRBD2	TRBV14	TRBJ2-7	CASSQLGIAGAYEQYF	TGTGCCAGCAGCCAACTGGGAATAGCGGGGGCCTACGAGCAGTACTTC
once	TRBD2	TRBV7-3	TRBJ2-1	CASSLGGLAGVNEQFF	TGTGCCAGCAGCTTAGGCGGGCTAGCGGGAGTGAATGAGCAGTTCTTC
.	.	TRBV6-6	TRBJ2-7	CASSYPDSGSPYEQYF	TGTGCCAGCAGTTACCCAGATAGCGGATCTCCATACGAGCAGTACTTC
.	.	TRBV5-1	TRBJ1-4	CASSLVQGGSANEKLFF	TGCGCCAGCAGCTTGGTACAGGGCGGGTCAGCTAATGAAAAACTGTTTTTT
.	.	TRBV5-1	TRBJ1-2	CASSPPDSLYGYTF	TGCGCCAGCAGCCCCCCAGACAGCCTATATGGCTACACCTTC
.	.	TRBV6-5	TRBJ1-1	CASSYSTRVDTEAFF	TGTGCCAGCAGTTACTCGACCAGGGTGGACACTGAAGCTTTCTTT
few	TRBD1	TRBV6-6	TRBJ1-2	CASSYPDRVGNYGYTF	TGTGCCAGCAGTTATCCGGACAGGGTTGGTAACTATGGCTACACCTTC
.	TRBD1	TRBV27	TRBJ2-3	CVIGLGQGSTDTQYF	TGTGTAATAGGCTTGGGACAGGGCAGCACAGATACGCAGTATTTT
once	TRBD1	TRBV19	TRBJ1-5	CASSILDREGQPQHF	TGTGCCAGTAGTATTCTGGACAGGGAGGGACAGCCCCAGCATTTT
.	TRBD1	TRBV29-1	TRBJ1-1	CSVGGQGLGAVGTEAFF	TGCAGCGTTGGGGGACAGGGGCTAGGTGCCGTGGGCACTGAAGCTTTCTTT
.	.	TRBV30	TRBJ1-2	CAWSGGSYGYTF	TGTGCCTGGAGTGGCGGCTCCTATGGCTACACCTTC
.	.	TRBV4-1	TRBJ2-7	CASSQEWQGPYEQYF	TGCGCCAGCAGCCAAGAGTGGCAGGGGCCCTACGAGCAGTACTTC
.	TRBD1	TRBV7-9	TRBJ2-6	CATTAGTGLTGANVLTF	TGTGCCACCACCGCCGGGACAGGACTTACTGGGGCCAACGTCCTGACTTTC
.	.	TRBV7-2	TRBJ2-7	CASSLLFFSGSIGGEEQYF	TGTGCCAGCAGCTTATTGTTTTTCAGCGGAAGTATCGGCGGGGAGGAGCAGTACTTC
.	.	TRBV4-1	TRBJ2-5	CASSQNRVETQYF	TGCGCCAGCAGCCAGAACAGGGTGGAGACCCAGTACTTC